The entry below gives a single T cell receptor beta chain sequence along with its context. Its target is unknown. CDR1 is SGHTA and CDR2 is FQGTGA in the germline V gene. Losses at the gene ends were 2 bases for V and 8 bases for J; bases not matched to a gene: 3. The CDR3 covers 15 residues. The assay that was used to sequence DNA from cultured CD4+ T cells was the Oncomine TCR Beta short-read assay. TCRdb used MiXCR to reprocess the PCR reads, holding one entry per CDR3 protein. The sample contains around 15,000 distinct CDR3 sequences, roughly 50% of which appear only once. This entry belongs to a study of vaccination and CD4 T cells after COVID-19. Study overall: Post-COVID specimens were obtained a median around 100 days after diagnosis (range 35 to 161). General study points: In convalescent patients, a median roughly 88% of reactive clones appeared only post-vaccination.

As to treatment: 10-day PBMC culture with coronavirus spike peptide pools or control peptides (ViraFEST assay). The genes are TRBV7-3 and TRBJ2-1, with TRBD2 matching 13 bases. Specimen: CD4+ T cells from blood, cultured in vitro, collected before SARS-CoV-2 vaccination. The sequence was collected from a human donor who had recovered from COVID-19. CDR3 DNA: TGTGCCAGCAGCTTAGGACTAGCGGGAGCGCATGAGCAGTTCTTC. This sequence encodes CASSLGLAGAHEQFF.